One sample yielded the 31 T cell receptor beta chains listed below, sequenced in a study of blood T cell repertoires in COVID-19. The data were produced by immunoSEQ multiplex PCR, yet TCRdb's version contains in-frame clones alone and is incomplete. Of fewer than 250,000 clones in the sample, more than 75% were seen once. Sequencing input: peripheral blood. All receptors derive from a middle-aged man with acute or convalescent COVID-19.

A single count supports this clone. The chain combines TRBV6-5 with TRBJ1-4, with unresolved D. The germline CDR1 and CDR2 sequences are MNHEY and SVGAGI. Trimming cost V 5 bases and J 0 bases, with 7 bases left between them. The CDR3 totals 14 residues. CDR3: CASSQHPTNEKLFF. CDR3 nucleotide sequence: TGTGCCAGCAGTCAACATCCAACTAATGAAAAACTGTTTTTT.

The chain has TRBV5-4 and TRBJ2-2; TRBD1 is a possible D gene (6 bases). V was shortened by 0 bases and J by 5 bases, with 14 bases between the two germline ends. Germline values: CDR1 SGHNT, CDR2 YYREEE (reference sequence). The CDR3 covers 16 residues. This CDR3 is CASSLVGGRRTGELFF. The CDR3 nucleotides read TGTGCCAGCAGCTTGGTAGGGGGACGCCGAACCGGGGAGCTGTTTTTT.

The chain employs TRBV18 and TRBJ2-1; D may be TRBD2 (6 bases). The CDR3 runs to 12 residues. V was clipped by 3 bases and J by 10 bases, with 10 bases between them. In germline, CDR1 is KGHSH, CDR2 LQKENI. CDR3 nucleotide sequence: TGTGCCAGCTCACCGGGCGGGGAGGAGCAGTTCTTC. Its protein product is CASSPGGEEQFF.

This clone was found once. The CDR3 nucleotides are TGTGCCAGCAGTTTATTTGGGGGGATAGGCGAAAAACTGTTTTTT. Translation gives CASSLFGGIGEKLFF. The rearrangement uses TRBV27 and TRBJ1-4; possibly TRBD1 for D (5 bases). This CDR3 comprises 15 residues. Germline V gene lookup returns CDR1 MNHEY and CDR2 SMNVEV (reference sequence). The ends were cut back, 1 base at V and 8 bases at J, with 14 bases in the middle.

The CDR3 nucleotides are TGTGCCAGCAGCTTGATGGGGGGGTCTAGCTCCTACAATGAGCAGTTCTTC. It codes for CASSLMGGSSSYNEQFF. The chain links TRBV5-8 to TRBJ2-1; 7 bases align to TRBD2. The CDR3 covers 17 residues. After removal of 1 base from V and 0 bases from J, the junction contained 7 bases not matched to a gene. Germline loops: CDR1 SGHTS, CDR2 YDEGEE.

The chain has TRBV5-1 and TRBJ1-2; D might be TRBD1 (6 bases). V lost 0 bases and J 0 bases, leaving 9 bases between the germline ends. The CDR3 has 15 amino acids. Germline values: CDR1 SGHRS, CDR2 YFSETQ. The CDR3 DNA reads TGCGCCAGCAGCTTGGGGACAGTTACTAACTATGGCTACACCTTC. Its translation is CASSLGTVTNYGYTF.

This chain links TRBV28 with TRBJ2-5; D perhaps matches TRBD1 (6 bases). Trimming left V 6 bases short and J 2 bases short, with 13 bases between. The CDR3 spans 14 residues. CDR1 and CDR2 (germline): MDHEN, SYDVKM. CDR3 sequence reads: CASSPGQIQETQYF. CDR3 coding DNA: TGTGCCAGCAGCCCAGGACAGATACAAGAGACCCAGTACTTC.

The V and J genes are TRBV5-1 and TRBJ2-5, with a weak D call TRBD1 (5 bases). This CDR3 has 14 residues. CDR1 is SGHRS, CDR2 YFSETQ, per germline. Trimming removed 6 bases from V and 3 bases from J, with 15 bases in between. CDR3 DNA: TGCGCCAGCACCACAGTTTCCAGGGAAGAGACCCAGTACTTC. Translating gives CASTTVSREETQYF.

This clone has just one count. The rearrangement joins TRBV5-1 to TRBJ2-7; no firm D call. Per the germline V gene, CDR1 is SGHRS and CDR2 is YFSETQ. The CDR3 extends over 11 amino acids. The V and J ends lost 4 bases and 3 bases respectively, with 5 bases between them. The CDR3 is CASSTNYEQYF. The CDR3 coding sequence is TGCGCCAGCAGCACTAACTACGAGCAGTACTTC.

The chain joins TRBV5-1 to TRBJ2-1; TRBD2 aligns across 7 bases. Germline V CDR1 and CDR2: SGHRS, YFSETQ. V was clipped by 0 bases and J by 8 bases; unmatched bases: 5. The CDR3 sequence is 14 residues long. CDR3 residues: CASSLGLANDEQFF. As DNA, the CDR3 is TGCGCCAGCAGCTTGGGACTAGCAAACGATGAGCAGTTCTTC.

The CDR3 is CASSPDTPNYGYTF. The DNA for the CDR3 is TGCGCCAGCAGCCCGGACACTCCTAACTATGGCTACACCTTC. The rearrangement links TRBV5-1 to TRBJ1-2; D may be TRBD1 (5 bases). V was cut by 4 bases and J by 0 bases, with 10 bases left in between. This CDR3 spans 14 amino acids. Germline V gene data show CDR1 as SGHRS and CDR2 as YFSETQ.

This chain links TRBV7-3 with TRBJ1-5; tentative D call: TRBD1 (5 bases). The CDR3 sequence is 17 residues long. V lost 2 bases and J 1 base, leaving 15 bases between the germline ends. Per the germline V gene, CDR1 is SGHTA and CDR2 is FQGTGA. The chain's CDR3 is CASSLSDLGASNQPQHF. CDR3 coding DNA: TGTGCCAGCAGCTTATCCGATCTTGGGGCGAGCAATCAGCCCCAGCATTTT.

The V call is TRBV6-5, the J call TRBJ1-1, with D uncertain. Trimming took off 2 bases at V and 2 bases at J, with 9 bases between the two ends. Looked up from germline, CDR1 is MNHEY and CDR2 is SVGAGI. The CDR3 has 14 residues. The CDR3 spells CASSYGHFNTEAFF. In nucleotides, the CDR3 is TGTGCCAGCAGTTACGGGCACTTCAACACTGAAGCTTTCTTT.

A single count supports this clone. The CDR3 region is CASSLFMNTEAFF. The CDR3, as DNA: TGTGCCAGCAGCTTGTTTATGAACACTGAAGCTTTCTTT. The chain is built from TRBV5-6 and TRBJ1-1, with D hard to call. There are 13 residues in the CDR3. Trimming took 1 base from V and 0 from J, leaving 4 bases between them. Per germline, CDR1 SGHDT and CDR2 YYEEEE.

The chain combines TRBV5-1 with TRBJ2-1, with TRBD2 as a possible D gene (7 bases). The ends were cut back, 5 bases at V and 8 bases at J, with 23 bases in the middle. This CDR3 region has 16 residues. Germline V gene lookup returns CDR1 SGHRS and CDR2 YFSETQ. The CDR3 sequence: CASRPQGSGSGDEQFF. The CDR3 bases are TGCGCCAGCAGGCCTCAGGGTAGCGGGTCAGGGGATGAGCAGTTCTTC.

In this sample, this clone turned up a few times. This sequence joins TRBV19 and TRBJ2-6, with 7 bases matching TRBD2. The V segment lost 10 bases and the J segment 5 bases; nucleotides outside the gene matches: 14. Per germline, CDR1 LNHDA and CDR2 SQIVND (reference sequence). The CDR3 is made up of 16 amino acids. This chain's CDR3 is CATSKRGSYWANVLTF. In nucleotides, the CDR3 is TGTGCCACCTCAAAGCGGGGTTCTTACTGGGCCAACGTCCTGACTTTC.

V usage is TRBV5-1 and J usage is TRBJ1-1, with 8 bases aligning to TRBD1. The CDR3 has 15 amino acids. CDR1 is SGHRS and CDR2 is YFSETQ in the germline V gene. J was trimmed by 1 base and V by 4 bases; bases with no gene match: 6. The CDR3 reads CASSTPGGQNTEAFF. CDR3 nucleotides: TGCGCCAGCAGCACTCCAGGGGGCCAGAACACTGAAGCTTTCTTT.

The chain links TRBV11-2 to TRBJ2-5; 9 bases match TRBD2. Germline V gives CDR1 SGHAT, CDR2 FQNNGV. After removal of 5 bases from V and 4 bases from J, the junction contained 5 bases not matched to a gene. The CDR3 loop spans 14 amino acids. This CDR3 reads CASSPSGAIETQYF. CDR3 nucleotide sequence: TGTGCCAGCAGCCCTAGCGGGGCAATAGAGACCCAGTACTTC.

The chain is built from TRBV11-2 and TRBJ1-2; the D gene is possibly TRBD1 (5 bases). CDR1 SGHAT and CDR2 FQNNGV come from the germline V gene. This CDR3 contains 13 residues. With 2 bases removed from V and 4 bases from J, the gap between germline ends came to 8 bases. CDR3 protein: CASSLNRPYGYTF. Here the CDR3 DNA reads TGTGCCAGCAGCTTAAACAGGCCCTATGGCTACACCTTC.

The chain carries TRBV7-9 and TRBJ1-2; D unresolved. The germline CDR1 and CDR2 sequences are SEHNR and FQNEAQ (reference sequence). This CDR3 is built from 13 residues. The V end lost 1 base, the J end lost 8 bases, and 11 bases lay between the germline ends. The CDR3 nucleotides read TGTGCCAGCAGCTTAGGCAGGCTTTCAGGCTACACCTTC. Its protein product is CASSLGRLSGYTF.

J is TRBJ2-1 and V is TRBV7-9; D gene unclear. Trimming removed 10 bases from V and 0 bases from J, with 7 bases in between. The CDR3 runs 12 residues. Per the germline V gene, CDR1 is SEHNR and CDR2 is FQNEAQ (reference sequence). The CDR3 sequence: CATRSSYNEQFF. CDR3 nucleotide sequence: TGTGCCACACGCAGCTCCTACAATGAGCAGTTCTTC.

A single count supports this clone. Written as DNA, the CDR3 is TGTGCCAGCAGATCGTGGACAGGGAGGCTTGAAAAACTGTTTTTT. It is translated as CASRSWTGRLEKLFF. This chain joins TRBV11-2 and TRBJ1-4; 8 bases are shared with TRBD1. The V and J ends lost 6 bases and 7 bases, in that order; junction bases with no gene match: 10. Germline loops: CDR1 SGHAT, CDR2 FQNNGV. This CDR3 is built from 15 residues.

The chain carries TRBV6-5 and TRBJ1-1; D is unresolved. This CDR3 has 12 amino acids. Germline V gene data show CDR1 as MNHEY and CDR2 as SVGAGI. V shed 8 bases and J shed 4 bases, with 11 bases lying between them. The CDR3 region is CASCRGPTEAFF. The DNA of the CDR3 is TGTGCCAGCTGCCGCGGGCCCACTGAAGCTTTCTTT.

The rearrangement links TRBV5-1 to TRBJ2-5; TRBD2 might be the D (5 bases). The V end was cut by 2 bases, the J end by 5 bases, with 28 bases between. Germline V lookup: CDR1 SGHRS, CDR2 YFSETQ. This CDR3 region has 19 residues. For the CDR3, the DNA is TGCGCCAGCAGCTTAAATCCTACAACGGCGGGTGGTCGCTGGGAGACCCAGTACTTC. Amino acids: CASSLNPTTAGGRWETQYF. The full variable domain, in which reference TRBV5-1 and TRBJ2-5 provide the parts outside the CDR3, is KAGVTQTPRYLIKTRGQQVTLSCSPISGHRSVSWYQQTPGQGLQFLFEYFSETQRNKGNFPGRFSGRQFSNSRSEMNVSTLELGDSALYLCASSLNPTTAGGRWETQYFGPGTRLLVL.

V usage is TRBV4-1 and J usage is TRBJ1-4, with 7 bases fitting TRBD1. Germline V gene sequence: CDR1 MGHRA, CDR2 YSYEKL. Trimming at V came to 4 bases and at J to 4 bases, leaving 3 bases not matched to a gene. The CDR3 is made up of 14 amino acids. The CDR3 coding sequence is TGCGCCAGCAGCCTTGACAGGGTTAATGAAAAACTGTTTTTT. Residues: CASSLDRVNEKLFF.

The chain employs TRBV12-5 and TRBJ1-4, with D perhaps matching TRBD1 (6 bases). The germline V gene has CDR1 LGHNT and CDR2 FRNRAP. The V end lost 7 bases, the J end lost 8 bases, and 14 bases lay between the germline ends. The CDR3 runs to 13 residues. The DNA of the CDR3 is TGTGCTAGTGACACAGGGTTGGCGGAAAAACTGTTTTTT. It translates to CASDTGLAEKLFF.

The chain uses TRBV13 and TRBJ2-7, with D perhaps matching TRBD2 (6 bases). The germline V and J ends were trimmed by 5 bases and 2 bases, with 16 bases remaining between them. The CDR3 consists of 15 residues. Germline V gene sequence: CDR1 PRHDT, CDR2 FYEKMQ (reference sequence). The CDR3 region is CASSLRASVTYEQYF. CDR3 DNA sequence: TGTGCCAGCAGCCTGCGGGCTAGCGTAACCTACGAGCAGTACTTC. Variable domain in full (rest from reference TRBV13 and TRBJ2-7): AAGVIQSPRHLIKEKRETATLKCYPIPRHDTVYWYQQGPGQDPQFLISFYEKMQSDKGSIPDRFSAQQFSDYHSELNMSSLELGDSALYFCASSLRASVTYEQYFGPGTRLTVT.

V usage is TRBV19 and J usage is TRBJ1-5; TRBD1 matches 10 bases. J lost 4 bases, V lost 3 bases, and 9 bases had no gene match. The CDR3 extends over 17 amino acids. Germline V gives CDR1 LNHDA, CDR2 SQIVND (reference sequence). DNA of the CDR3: TGTGCCAGTAGTATGGGGGACAGGGGCCGGAATAATCAGCCCCAGCATTTT. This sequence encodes CASSMGDRGRNNQPQHF. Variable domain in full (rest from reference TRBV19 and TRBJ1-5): DGGITQSPKYLFRKEGQNVTLSCEQNLNHDAMYWYRQDPGQGLRLIYYSQIVNDFQKGDIAEGYSVSREKKESFPLTVTSAQKNPTAFYLCASSMGDRGRNNQPQHFGDGTRLSIL.

The CDR3 loop is CASSLGTVEAFF. In DNA form, the CDR3 reads TGTGCCAGCAGCTTGGGGACAGTAGAAGCTTTCTTT. The rearrangement joins TRBV5-6 to TRBJ1-1, with a possible D match to TRBD1 (6 bases). Deletions cut 0 bases from V and 8 bases from J, with 8 bases between. Germline values: CDR1 SGHDT, CDR2 YYEEEE. The CDR3 loop spans 12 amino acids. Based on the CDR3 plus reference TRBV5-6 and TRBJ1-1, the full variable domain is DAGVTQSPTHLIKTRGQQVTLRCSPKSGHDTVSWYQQALGQGPQFIFQYYEEEERQRGNFPDRFSGHQFPNYSSELNVNALLLGDSALYLCASSLGTVEAFFGQGTRLTVV.

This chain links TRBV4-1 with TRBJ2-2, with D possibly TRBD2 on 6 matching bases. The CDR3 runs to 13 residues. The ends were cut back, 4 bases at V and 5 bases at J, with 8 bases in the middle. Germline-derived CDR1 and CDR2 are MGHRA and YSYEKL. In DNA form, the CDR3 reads TGCGCCAGCAGCCGACTAGGTACCGGGGAGCTGTTTTTT. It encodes CASSRLGTGELFF.

This CDR3 is CASRRQGASYEQYF. CDR3 bases: TGTGCCAGCCGACGACAGGGGGCGTCCTACGAGCAGTACTTC. The V gene is TRBV5-8, the J gene TRBJ2-7; TRBD1 matches at 10 bases. This CDR3 contains 14 residues. Germline-derived CDR1 and CDR2 are SGHTS and YDEGEE. Trimming took 7 bases from V and 1 from J; bases not matched to a gene: 5. Filled out from reference TRBV5-8 and TRBJ2-7, the complete variable domain reads EAGVTQSPTHLIKTRGQQATLRCSPISGHTSVYWYQQALGLGLQFLLWYDEGEERNRGNFPPRFSGRQFPNYSSELNVNALELEDSALYLCASRRQGASYEQYFGPGTRLTVT.